This TCR beta chain was retrieved from a study of beta chain features in type 1 diabetes. Study outcomes and limitations: TCRB CDR3s from Type 1 diabetes patients were moderately but significantly shorter in all four CD4+ subsets.

Comments on this clone: Its antigen is not known.

Germline loops: CDR1 SGHAT, CDR2 FQNNGV. The CDR3 is 12 amino acids. V was clipped by 4 bases and J by 6 bases, with 7 bases between them. The collection from each donor was one heparinised blood draw averaging about 116 mL. Investigators reverse transcribed all isolated RNA, so they sequenced expressed TCRB transcripts. Profiled with immunoSEQ multiplex PCR; TCRdb holds only in-frame clones, not every one. Found here are over 200,000 clones, under 13% of them singletons; the top ten hold 0.017%. This TCR came from a man aged 25-40 years with type 1 diabetes. The specimen sequenced was naive CD4+ T cells from blood. The V gene is TRBV11-2, the J gene TRBJ2-4; the D gene is possibly TRBD2 (5 bases). CDR3 protein: CASSSEGNIQYF. DNA of the CDR3: TGTGCCAGCAGCTCCGAGGGAAACATTCAGTACTTC. Combining the CDR3 with reference TRBV11-2 and TRBJ2-4 gives the whole variable domain EAGVAQSPRYKIIEKRQSVAFWCNPISGHATLYWYQQILGQGPKLLIQFQNNGVVDDSQLPKDRFSAERLKGVDSTLKIQPAKLEDSAVYLCASSSEGNIQYFGAGTRLSVL.